The 24 T cell receptor beta chains reported below all come from one sample, sequenced in a study of blood T cell repertoires in COVID-19. Sequenced by immunoSEQ multiplex PCR; TCRdb stores in-frame clones only, minus some. This sample has about 350,000 clones, with 87% found just once. Specimen: PBMCs or T cells enriched from blood (not recorded which). The receptors here all came from a woman aged 30 to 39 who had recovered from COVID-19.

The chain has TRBV19 and TRBJ2-1; 8 bases match TRBD1. There are 14 residues in the CDR3. Germline lookup yields CDR1 LNHDA and CDR2 SQIVND (reference sequence). The trim removed 4 bases at V and 6 bases at J, leaving 5 bases unmatched. CDR3 region: CASSRQGASNEQFF. DNA of the CDR3: TGTGCCAGTAGTAGGCAGGGGGCTAGCAATGAGCAGTTCTTC.

The gene calls are TRBV5-4 and TRBJ2-7, with 10 bases lining up with TRBD2. CDR3 length: 14 residues. J gave up 1 base and V 4 bases, and 2 bases lay outside the gene matches. From germline, CDR1 is SGHNT and CDR2 YYREEE (reference sequence). As DNA, the CDR3 is TGTGCCAGCAGCACGGGACTAGCGTCCTACGAGCAGTACTTC. It codes for CASSTGLASYEQYF.

The chain couples TRBV18 to TRBJ1-2, with a tentative D call TRBD1 (5 bases). Germline V CDR1 and CDR2: KGHSH, LQKENI. V lost 1 base and J lost 1, with 10 bases in between. This CDR3 has 15 residues. CDR3 region: CASSPLPGNNYGYTF. CDR3 bases: TGTGCCAGCTCACCACTCCCAGGGAATAACTATGGCTACACCTTC.

V and J are TRBV28 and TRBJ1-2; no clear D. V gave up 6 bases and J gave up 8 bases, with 13 bases separating them. The CDR3 runs 12 residues. Per germline, CDR1 MDHEN and CDR2 SYDVKM. This CDR3 reads CASRGELVGYTF. For the CDR3, the DNA is TGTGCCAGCAGGGGCGAGTTAGTAGGCTACACCTTC.

The chain has TRBV27 and TRBJ2-3, with 8 bases that match TRBD2. J lost 7 bases, V lost 4 bases, and 4 bases had no gene match. This CDR3 spans 13 amino acids. Germline CDR1 and CDR2: MNHEY and SMNVEV (reference sequence). CDR3: CASSWTSRHTQYF. In DNA form, the CDR3 reads TGTGCCAGCAGTTGGACTAGCCGCCATACGCAGTATTTT.

This clone was seen once. The rearrangement uses TRBV15 and TRBJ1-2; no definite D call. CDR3 size: 14 residues. In germline, CDR1 is LNHNV, CDR2 YYDKDF (reference sequence). Trimming pared 0 bases from V and 2 bases from J, leaving 7 bases between. CDR3 in DNA: TGTGCCACCAGCAGAGAGGGGAGAAACTATGGCTACACCTTC. Translation gives CATSREGRNYGYTF.

The rearrangement uses TRBV28 and TRBJ1-3, with D tentatively TRBD1 (6 bases). The V gene lost 6 bases and the J gene lost 5 bases, with 20 bases spanning the gap. Germline CDR1 and CDR2: MDHEN and SYDVKM. The CDR3 runs 16 residues. The CDR3 loop is CASSTDRLETRNTIYF. For the CDR3, the DNA is TGTGCCAGCAGCACGGACAGATTAGAGACGAGAAACACCATATATTTT.

As DNA, the CDR3 is TGTGCCAGCAGCTTTGGGCTGGTAACAGATACGCAGTATTTT. Protein sequence: CASSFGLVTDTQYF. The chain recombines TRBV5-5 with TRBJ2-3; D gene ambiguous. The ends were cut back, 2 bases at V and 3 bases at J, with 10 bases in the middle. The CDR3 extends over 14 amino acids. Germline lookup yields CDR1 SGHKS and CDR2 YYEKEE (reference sequence).

The V gene is TRBV27, the J gene TRBJ1-1, with 10 bases aligning to TRBD1. Germline values: CDR1 MNHEY, CDR2 SMNVEV (reference sequence). This CDR3 contains 14 residues. The V segment lost 5 bases and the J segment 4 bases; nucleotides outside the gene matches: 4. CDR3 region: CASSGGQGSTEAFF. In nucleotides, the CDR3 is TGTGCCAGCAGTGGGGGACAGGGGAGCACTGAAGCTTTCTTT.

V gene TRBV9 combines with J gene TRBJ1-1, with D maybe TRBD1 (6 bases). V shed 0 bases and J shed 6 bases, with 9 bases lying between them. Germline assignment: CDR1 SGDLS and CDR2 YYNGEE. This CDR3 spans 13 amino acids. This CDR3 reads CASSVVDSSEAFF. CDR3 in DNA: TGTGCCAGCAGCGTAGTGGACAGCTCTGAAGCTTTCTTT.

The chain recombines TRBV3-1 (or the pseudogene TRBV3-2) with TRBJ1-1, with TRBD1 identical over 8 bases. Trimming took 5 bases from V and 6 from J; bases not matched to a gene: 5. In germline, CDR1 is LGHDT, CDR2 YNNKEL (reference sequence). The CDR3 loop spans 13 amino acids. The CDR3: CASSYRGGPEAFF. CDR3 bases: TGTGCCAGCAGCTACAGGGGGGGTCCTGAAGCTTTCTTT.

V is TRBV7-2 and J is TRBJ2-7; 11 bases are a match to TRBD2. The CDR3 is 14 amino acids. Per the germline V gene, CDR1 is SGHTA and CDR2 is FQGNSA. V shed 3 bases and J 4 bases; nucleotides not matched to a gene: 2. The CDR3 DNA follows: TGTGCCAGCAGCTTTAGCGGGGGGGCATACGAGCAGTACTTC. It specifies CASSFSGGAYEQYF. Together with reference TRBV7-2 and TRBJ2-7, the CDR3 gives the full variable domain: GAGVSQSPSNKVTEKGKDVELRCDPISGHTALYWYRQSLGQGLEFLIYFQGNSAPDKSGLPSDRFSAERTGGSVSTLTIQRTQQEDSAVYLCASSFSGGAYEQYFGPGTRLTVT.

The J gene is TRBJ1-2, the V gene TRBV30; TRBD1 might be the D (6 bases). V shed 3 bases and J shed 2 bases, with 13 bases lying between them. Germline values: CDR1 GTSNPN, CDR2 SVGIG (reference sequence). The CDR3 is 14 residues long. CDR3 nucleotide sequence: TGTGCCTGGAGAGTCGGACAGCAGAACTATGGCTACACCTTC. It translates to CAWRVGQQNYGYTF.

The rearrangement links TRBV13 to TRBJ1-1; 10 nucleotides line up with TRBD1. The CDR3 is 14 amino acids. Germline-derived CDR1 and CDR2 are PRHDT and FYEKMQ (reference sequence). Germline trimming cut 5 bases from V and 6 bases from J; bases unmatched to any gene: 6. The CDR3 DNA follows: TGTGCCAGCAGCACGGGACAGGGGTTCCCTGAAGCTTTCTTT. The encoded protein is CASSTGQGFPEAFF.

This chain joins TRBV24-1 and TRBJ2-3; 8 bases agree with TRBD2. CDR1 and CDR2 from the germline V gene are KGHDR and SFDVKD. J lost 2 bases, V lost 5 bases, and 8 bases had no gene match. The CDR3 consists of 16 residues. CDR3 sequence reads: CATSGGGGRITDTQYF. The CDR3 DNA reads TGTGCCACCAGTGGGGGCGGGGGGCGTATCACAGATACGCAGTATTTT.

The CDR3 region is CATSFAGDPTNGYTF. In DNA, the CDR3 is TGTGCCACTTCCTTTGCGGGGGACCCGACTAATGGCTACACCTTC. The chain carries TRBV19 and TRBJ1-2; TRBD1 might be the D (5 bases). The V and J ends lost 10 bases and 6 bases respectively, with 24 bases between them. The CDR3 sequence is 15 residues long. CDR1 and CDR2 from the germline V gene are LNHDA and SQIVND (reference sequence).

The V gene is TRBV3-1 (or the pseudogene TRBV3-2), the J gene TRBJ1-5; D is uncertain. CDR3 length: 13 residues. In germline, CDR1 is LGHDT, CDR2 YNNKEL (reference sequence). Trimming removed 0 bases at V and 5 bases at J, with 5 bases between. The CDR3 spells CASSQDRDQPQHF. Written as DNA, the CDR3 is TGTGCCAGCAGCCAAGATCGCGATCAGCCCCAGCATTTT.

This chain connects TRBV7-2 to TRBJ1-2; TRBD1 is a possible D gene (6 bases). This CDR3 region has 14 residues. Germline V gene lookup returns CDR1 SGHTA and CDR2 FQGNSA. Trimming pared 7 bases from V and 5 bases from J, leaving 17 bases between. Here the CDR3 DNA reads TGTGCCAGCACCGACCTTAGGGGGGGGTATGGCTACACCTTC. Translation: CASTDLRGGYGYTF. Supplemented by reference TRBV7-2 and TRBJ1-2, the full variable domain reads GAGVSQSPSNKVTEKGKDVELRCDPISGHTALYWYRQSLGQGLEFLIYFQGNSAPDKSGLPSDRFSAERTGGSVSTLTIQRTQQEDSAVYLCASTDLRGGYGYTFGSGTRLTVV.

V and J are TRBV24-1 and TRBJ2-1; D uncertain. Germline-derived CDR1 and CDR2 are KGHDR and SFDVKD. CDR3 length: 16 residues. V was shortened by 0 bases and J by 1 base, with 9 bases between the two germline ends. CDR3 sequence: CATSDLRADSYNEQFF. The CDR3 coding sequence is TGTGCCACCAGTGATTTGCGCGCGGATTCCTACAATGAGCAGTTCTTC.

The chain joins TRBV27 to TRBJ1-2, with a weak D call TRBD1 (5 bases). Trimming took 3 bases from V and 5 from J, leaving 13 bases between them. The CDR3 totals 14 residues. Germline V gives CDR1 MNHEY, CDR2 SMNVEV (reference sequence). The CDR3 protein is CASSFGAKGYGYTF. The CDR3 DNA follows: TGTGCCAGCAGTTTTGGGGCTAAGGGGTATGGCTACACCTTC.

This clone was recorded at least ten times. V usage is TRBV2 and J usage is TRBJ2-3, with 10 positions matching TRBD2. Germline CDR1 reads SNHLY; CDR2 reads FYNNEI. The CDR3 runs 14 residues. After removal of 8 bases from V and 0 bases from J, the junction contained 2 bases not matched to a gene. CDR3 residues: CASQLAGSTDTQYF. DNA for the CDR3: TGTGCCAGCCAACTAGCGGGGAGCACAGATACGCAGTATTTT.

The chain joins TRBV28 to TRBJ1-1; TRBD1 is a possible D gene (6 bases). V was shortened by 5 bases and J by 0 bases, with 16 bases between the two germline ends. Germline loops: CDR1 MDHEN, CDR2 SYDVKM. This CDR3 region has 16 residues. The chain's CDR3 is CASSPATRGMNTEAFF. The DNA of the CDR3 is TGTGCCAGCAGTCCCGCTACCAGGGGAATGAACACTGAAGCTTTCTTT. Combining the CDR3 with reference TRBV28 and TRBJ1-1 gives the whole variable domain DVKVTQSSRYLVKRTGEKVFLECVQDMDHENMFWYRQDPGLGLRLIYFSYDVKMKEKGDIPEGYSVSREKKERFSLILESASTNQTSMYLCASSPATRGMNTEAFFGQGTRLTVV.

This CDR3 reads CASGDRVQPYEQYF. The CDR3 region has the DNA TGTGCCAGCGGGGACAGGGTTCAGCCCTACGAGCAGTACTTC. The V and J genes are TRBV2 and TRBJ2-7, with 9 bases identical to TRBD1. Germline-derived CDR1 and CDR2 are SNHLY and FYNNEI. Unmatched junction bases numbered 7, after V lost 8 bases and J lost 2 bases. This CDR3 spans 14 amino acids.

This clone has a single count. V and J are TRBV29-1 and TRBJ2-1; 7 nucleotides match TRBD1. With V trimmed by 5 bases and J by 3 bases, 7 bases remained unmatched. This CDR3 has 14 amino acids. The germline V gene encodes CDR1 SQVTM and CDR2 ANQGSEA. CDR3 bases: TGCAGCGTTCCCGACAGGGTTGGCTACAATGAGCAGTTCTTC. Protein product: CSVPDRVGYNEQFF.